These T cell receptor beta chains were read from a single sample in a study of T cell responses to AZD1222 COVID-19 vaccine. The protocol was immunoSEQ multiplex PCR, while the TCRdb copy is restricted to in-frame clones and leaves out a portion. The sample consists of roughly 150,000 clones, 89% of them appearing once. The material sequenced was peripheral blood, taken on day 0 of AZD1222 vaccination. These receptors all stem from an adult in good health. Each CDR3 is given with its conserved first and last residue. D genes are given only for firm matches. Not all rows give a size; the values are once, few, many and, for expanded clones, a class.

-	TRBJ2-2	-	TRBV10-1	TGCGCCAGCAGTGATGGACAGCGGGGCGGGGAGCTGTTTTTT	CASSDGQRGGELFF
-	TRBJ1-1	-	TRBV9	TGTGCCAGCAGCGTAGGGGCGGGAACTGAAGCTTTCTTT	CASSVGAGTEAFF
-	TRBJ2-5	-	TRBV28	TGTGCCAGCAGATATTCTCCGGACCGATCAACCCAGTACTTC	CASRYSPDRSTQYF
-	TRBJ1-2	-	TRBV11-3	TGTGCCAGCAGCTTAGAGGGACACCCAGGAGAGAATGGCTACACCTTC	CASSLEGHPGENGYTF
-	TRBJ2-1	-	TRBV5-4	TGTGCCAGCAATACCCGCCGGGACTCGATGGGTAACAATGAGCAGTTCTTC	CASNTRRDSMGNNEQFF
-	TRBJ2-7	-	TRBV19	TGTGCCAGTAGTAATACTTGGACCTCCTACGAGCAGTACTTC	CASSNTWTSYEQYF
TRBD1	TRBJ2-1	-	TRBV28	TGTGCCAGCAGTTTCAGGGACAGGTTATACAATGAGCAGTTCTTC	CASSFRDRLYNEQFF
-	TRBJ1-2	-	TRBV21-1	TGTGCCAGCAGCAAATTGAGCGGACAGAAGAACTATGGCTACACCTTC	CASSKLSGQKNYGYTF
TRBD1	TRBJ1-2	-	TRBV23-1	TGCGCCAGCAGTCCGCCCGCGGGAAGGGACAGGGACTTTAACTATGGCTACACCTTC	CASSPPAGRDRDFNYGYTF
-	TRBJ1-5	-	TRBV3-1/TRBV3-2	TGTGCCAGCAGCCGAGGTAGCAATCAGCCCCAGCATTTT	CASSRGSNQPQHF
-	TRBJ1-2	-	TRBV28	TGTGCCAGCAGTTTACGAGGGTATGGCTACACCTTC	CASSLRGYGYTF
-	TRBJ1-5	-	TRBV19	TGTGCCAGTAGTATGTACAGCGATAGCAATCAGCCCCAGCATTTT	CASSMYSDSNQPQHF
TRBD2	TRBJ2-7	-	TRBV20-1	TGCAGTGCTAGTGGACTAGCGGGAGACCCAGGCTACGAGCAGTACTTC	CSASGLAGDPGYEQYF
-	TRBJ2-2	-	TRBV9	TGTGCCAGCAGCGTAGTGGTAGCGGCCGGGGAGCTGTTTTTT	CASSVVVAAGELFF
-	TRBJ1-2	-	TRBV7-2	TGTGCCAGCAGCTTACCAGACAGACGTGGCTACACCTTC	CASSLPDRRGYTF
TRBD1	TRBJ1-1	-	TRBV4-1	TGCGCCAGCAGCAGTACTCGTGGGACAGTAATGAACACTGAAGCTTTCTTT	CASSSTRGTVMNTEAFF
-	TRBJ1-1	-	TRBV24-1	TGTGCCACCAGTGACGCCAGAAAAGGGGACACTGAAGCTTTCTTT	CATSDARKGDTEAFF
-	TRBJ1-1	few	TRBV11-2	TGTGCCAGCAGCCCGGGGGGGGGCCCTGAAGCTTTCTTT	CASSPGGGPEAFF
-	TRBJ2-5	-	TRBV2	TGTGCCAGCAGTGGGAGGTCTCAAGAGACCCAGTACTTC	CASSGRSQETQYF
TRBD2	TRBJ2-1	-	TRBV6-2/TRBV6-3	TGTGCCAGCAGTTCTAGCGGGAAGGGCGGTGAGCAGTTCTTC	CASSSSGKGGEQFF
-	TRBJ1-4	-	TRBV11-1	TGTGCCAGCAGTGCACAGGGAACTAATGAAAAACTGTTTTTT	CASSAQGTNEKLFF
-	TRBJ1-5	-	TRBV2	TGTGCCAGCAGTGGAGACAGCAATCAGCCCCAGCATTTT	CASSGDSNQPQHF
-	TRBJ2-3	-	TRBV7-8	TGTGCCAGCAGCTCCGAAAGGGACCACCCAGTCGATACGCAGTATTTT	CASSSERDHPVDTQYF
-	TRBJ2-1	-	TRBV6-5	TGTGCCAGCAGTTCTAGAGGCAATGAGCAGTTCTTC	CASSSRGNEQFF
-	TRBJ2-3	-	TRBV2	TGTGCCAGCAGTGAAGAGGTCGTGGCTTCAGATACGCAGTATTTT	CASSEEVVASDTQYF
-	TRBJ1-4	-	TRBV27	TGTGCCAGCAGTTTTATCGGGACTACAACTAATGAAAAACTGTTTTTT	CASSFIGTTTNEKLFF
TRBD1	TRBJ1-2	medium-sized	TRBV6-2/TRBV6-3	TGTGCCAGCAGTTCCGGGACAGGAGATGGCTACACCTTC	CASSSGTGDGYTF
TRBD2	TRBJ2-7	-	TRBV24-1	TGTGCCACCAGTGATCCCTGGCGGGAGGGCCCCGAGCAGTACTTC	CATSDPWREGPEQYF
TRBD1	TRBJ1-2	-	TRBV30	TGTGCCTGGAGTCTACAGGGGGCGCATCTGAGGGGTGGCTACACCTTC	CAWSLQGAHLRGGYTF
-	TRBJ1-6	-	TRBV2	TGTGCCAGCAGAACAGGGCCAGGATCCTATAATTCACCCCTCCACTTT	CASRTGPGSYNSPLHF
TRBD1	TRBJ1-4	-	TRBV18	TGTGCCAGCTCACCGACAGGGAGGTCTAATGAAAAACTGTTTTTT	CASSPTGRSNEKLFF
-	TRBJ1-3	-	TRBV9	TGTGCCAGCAGCGTAGGTCAGGGATTGGCTGGAAACACCATATATTTT	CASSVGQGLAGNTIYF
-	TRBJ1-2	-	TRBV27	TGTGCCAGCTCCCTGGGGTATGGCTACACCTTC	CASSLGYGYTF
-	TRBJ1-6	few	TRBV18	TGTGCCAGCTCACTCTCCGGACCCATCAATTCACCCCTCCACTTT	CASSLSGPINSPLHF
-	TRBJ2-3	-	TRBV9	TGTGCCAGCAGCCTATCGGGACTGGGCACAGATACGCAGTATTTT	CASSLSGLGTDTQYF
TRBD2	TRBJ2-7	-	TRBV29-1	TGCAGCGCAAAGGGAGGGGACCGCTCCTACGAGCAGTACTTC	CSAKGGDRSYEQYF
TRBD1	TRBJ1-2	-	TRBV7-9	TGTGCCAGCAGCCGCGGACAGGGGGACTATGGCTACACCTTC	CASSRGQGDYGYTF
TRBD2	TRBJ2-2	-	TRBV6-6	TGTGCCAGCAGTCAAATAGCGGGGAACACCGGGGAGCTGTTTTTT	CASSQIAGNTGELFF
TRBD1	TRBJ1-4	once	TRBV19	TGTGCCAGTACGACAGGGCGGAGTGGGGAAAAACTGTTTTTT	CASTTGRSGEKLFF
-	TRBJ1-4	-	TRBV15	TGTGCCACCGGAAAAAGGAGGGGAGCGGGTGAAAAACTGTTTTTT	CATGKRRGAGEKLFF
-	TRBJ1-2	-	TRBV7-9	TGTGCCAGCAGCTCCCGGGTCCCAGACTATGGCTACACCTTC	CASSSRVPDYGYTF
-	TRBJ1-2	-	TRBV3-1/TRBV3-2	TGTGCCAGCAGCCAATACAGGACGACGGTGTCTGGCTACACCTTC	CASSQYRTTVSGYTF
-	TRBJ1-5	many	TRBV27	TGTGCCAGCAGTTTATATCTCAATCAGCCCCAGCATTTT	CASSLYLNQPQHF
-	TRBJ1-1	once	TRBV12-3/TRBV12-4	TGTGCCAGCAGTCAGGGGAGGAACACTGAAGCTTTCTTT	CASSQGRNTEAFF
TRBD1	TRBJ1-1	-	TRBV7-3	TGTGCCAGCAGCTTGGACAGGGGGGGAACTGAAGCTTTCTTT	CASSLDRGGTEAFF
-	TRBJ1-4	-	TRBV5-1	TGCGCCAGCAGCTTGGCGGTTACCTCGCCAGGAGCTAATGAAAAACTGTTTTTT	CASSLAVTSPGANEKLFF
TRBD1	TRBJ2-7	-	TRBV9	TGTGCCAGCAGCGTAGGAGGACAGGGGATTATAGGCGAGCAGTACTTC	CASSVGGQGIIGEQYF
-	TRBJ2-7	-	TRBV6-2/TRBV6-3	TGTGCCAGCAGTTATACAGGTTACTACGAGCAGTACTTC	CASSYTGYYEQYF
TRBD1	TRBJ2-7	-	TRBV24-1	TGTGCCACCAGTGATTCGCCGGGACAGAGTACCTACGAGCAGTACTTC	CATSDSPGQSTYEQYF
-	TRBJ1-1	-	TRBV5-4	TGTGCCAGCAGCTCGGGGGGGACCCGAGGCACTGAAGCTTTCTTT	CASSSGGTRGTEAFF
-	TRBJ2-7	-	TRBV7-8	TGTGCCAGCAGCTTAGCGCCTACATCCGAGCAGTACTTC	CASSLAPTSEQYF
-	TRBJ1-1	-	TRBV7-2	TGTGCCAGCAGCTTAATGACCACTGAAGCTTTCTTT	CASSLMTTEAFF
-	TRBJ2-2	-	TRBV5-1	TGCGCCAGCAGCTTGGTTCAGACCACCGGGGAGCTGTTTTTT	CASSLVQTTGELFF